The source of this T cell receptor (beta chain) is a study of control samples from healthy donors and cancer patients. TCRdb keeps only in-frame clones here, not all; method: immunoSEQ multiplex PCR. The data contain 55,000 to 85,000 clones, around nine tenths of them seen just once; the ten biggest clones take up around 19%. The CDR3 has 16 residues. Germline V CDR1 and CDR2: SQVTM, ANQGSEA. After removal of 7 bases from V and 2 bases from J, the junction contained 13 bases not matched to a gene. The material sequenced was PBMCs. This chain joins TRBV29-1 and TRBJ2-2, with 7 bases that match TRBD1. The sequence was obtained from a man in his fifties or sixties with lung cancer. CDR3 amino acids: CSASGTVNSNTGELFF. Written as DNA, the CDR3 is TGCAGCGCCTCCGGGACAGTGAATTCTAACACCGGGGAGCTGTTTTTT.